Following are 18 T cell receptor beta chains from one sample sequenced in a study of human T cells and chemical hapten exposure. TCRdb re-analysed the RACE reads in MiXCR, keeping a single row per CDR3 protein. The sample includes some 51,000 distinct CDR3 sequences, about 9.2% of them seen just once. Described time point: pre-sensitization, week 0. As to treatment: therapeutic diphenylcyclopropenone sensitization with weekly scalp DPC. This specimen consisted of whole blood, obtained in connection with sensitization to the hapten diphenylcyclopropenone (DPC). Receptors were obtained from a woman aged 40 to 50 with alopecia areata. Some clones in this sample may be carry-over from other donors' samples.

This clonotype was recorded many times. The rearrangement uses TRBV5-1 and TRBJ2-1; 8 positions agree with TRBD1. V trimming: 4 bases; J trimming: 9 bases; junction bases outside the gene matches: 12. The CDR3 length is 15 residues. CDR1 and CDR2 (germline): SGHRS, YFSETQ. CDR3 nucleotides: TGCGCCAGCAGCACTGATCCCAGGGGGCTAGCTGAGCAGTTCTTC. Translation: CASSTDPRGLAEQFF.

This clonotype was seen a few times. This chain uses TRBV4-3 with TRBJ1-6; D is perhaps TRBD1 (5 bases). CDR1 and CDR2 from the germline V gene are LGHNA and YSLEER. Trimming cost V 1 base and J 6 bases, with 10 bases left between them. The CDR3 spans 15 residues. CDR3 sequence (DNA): TGCGCCAGCAGCCAAGGACAGACCGCTAATTCACCCCTCCACTTT. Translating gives CASSQGQTANSPLHF.

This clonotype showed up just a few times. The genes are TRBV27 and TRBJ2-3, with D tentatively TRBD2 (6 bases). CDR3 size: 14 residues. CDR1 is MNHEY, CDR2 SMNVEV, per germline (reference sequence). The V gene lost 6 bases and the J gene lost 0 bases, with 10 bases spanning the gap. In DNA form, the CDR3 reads TGTGCCAGCAGCACCGGGACTAGCACAGATACGCAGTATTTT. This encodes CASSTGTSTDTQYF.

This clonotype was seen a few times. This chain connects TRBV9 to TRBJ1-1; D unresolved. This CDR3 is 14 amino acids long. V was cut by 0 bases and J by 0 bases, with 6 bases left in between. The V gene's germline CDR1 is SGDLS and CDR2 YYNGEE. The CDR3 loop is CASSVERVNTEAFF. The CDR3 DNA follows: TGTGCCAGCAGCGTAGAGAGAGTGAACACTGAAGCTTTCTTT.

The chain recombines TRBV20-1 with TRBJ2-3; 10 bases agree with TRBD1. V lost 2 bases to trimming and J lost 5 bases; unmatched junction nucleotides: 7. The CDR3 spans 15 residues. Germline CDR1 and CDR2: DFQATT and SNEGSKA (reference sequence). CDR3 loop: CSARIRDRGRDTQYF. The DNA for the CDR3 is TGCAGTGCTAGAATTCGGGACAGGGGTAGAGATACGCAGTATTTT.

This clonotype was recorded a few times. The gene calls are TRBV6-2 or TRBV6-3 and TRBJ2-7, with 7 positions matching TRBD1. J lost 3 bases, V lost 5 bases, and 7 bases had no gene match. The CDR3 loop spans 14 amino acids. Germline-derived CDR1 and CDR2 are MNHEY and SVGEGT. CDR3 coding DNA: TGTGCCAGCAGTCCAATGACAGGGATCTACGAGCAGTACTTC. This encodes CASSPMTGIYEQYF.

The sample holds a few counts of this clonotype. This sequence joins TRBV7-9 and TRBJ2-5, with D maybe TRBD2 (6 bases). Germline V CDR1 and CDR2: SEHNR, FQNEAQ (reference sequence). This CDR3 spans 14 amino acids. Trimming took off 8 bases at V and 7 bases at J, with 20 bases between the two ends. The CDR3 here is CASGIHTGGPTQYF. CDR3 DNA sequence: TGTGCCAGCGGGATCCATACCGGGGGACCGACCCAGTACTTC. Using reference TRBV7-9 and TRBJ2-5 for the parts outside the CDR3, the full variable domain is DTGVSQNPRHKITKRGQNVTFRCDPISEHNRLYWYRQTLGQGPEFLTYFQNEAQLEKSRLLSDRFSAERPKGSFSTLEIQRTEQGDSAMYLCASGIHTGGPTQYFGPGTRLLVL.

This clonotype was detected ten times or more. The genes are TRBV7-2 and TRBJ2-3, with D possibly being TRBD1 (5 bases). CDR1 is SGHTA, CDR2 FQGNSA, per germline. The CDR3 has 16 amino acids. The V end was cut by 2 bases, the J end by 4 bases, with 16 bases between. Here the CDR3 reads CASSLYRAQGSDTQYF. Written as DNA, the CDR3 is TGTGCCAGCAGCTTATATAGGGCGCAGGGATCAGATACGCAGTATTTT. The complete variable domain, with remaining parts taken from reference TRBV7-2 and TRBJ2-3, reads GAGVSQSPSNKVTEKGKDVELRCDPISGHTALYWYRQSLGQGLEFLIYFQGNSAPDKSGLPSDRFSAERTGGSVSTLTIQRTQQEDSAVYLCASSLYRAQGSDTQYFGPGTRLTVL.

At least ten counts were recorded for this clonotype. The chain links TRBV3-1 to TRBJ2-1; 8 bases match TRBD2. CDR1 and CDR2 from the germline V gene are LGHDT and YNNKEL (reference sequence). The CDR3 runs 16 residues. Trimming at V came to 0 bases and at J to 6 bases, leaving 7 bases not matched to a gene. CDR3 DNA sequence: TGTGCCAGCAGCCAAGATAGGCTCGGGGGGGGCAATGAGCAGTTCTTC. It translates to CASSQDRLGGGNEQFF.

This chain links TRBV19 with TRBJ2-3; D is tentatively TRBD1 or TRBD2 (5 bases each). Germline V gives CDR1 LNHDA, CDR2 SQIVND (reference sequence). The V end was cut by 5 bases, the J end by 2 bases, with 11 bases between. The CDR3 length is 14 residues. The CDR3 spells CASSERGPTDTQYF. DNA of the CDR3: TGTGCCAGTAGTGAACGGGGACCCACAGATACGCAGTATTTT.

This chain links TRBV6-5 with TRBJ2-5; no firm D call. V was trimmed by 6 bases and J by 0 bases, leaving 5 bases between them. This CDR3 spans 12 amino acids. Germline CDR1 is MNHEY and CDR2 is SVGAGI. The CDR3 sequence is CASRGYQETQYF. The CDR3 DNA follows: TGTGCCAGCAGGGGGTACCAAGAGACCCAGTACTTC.

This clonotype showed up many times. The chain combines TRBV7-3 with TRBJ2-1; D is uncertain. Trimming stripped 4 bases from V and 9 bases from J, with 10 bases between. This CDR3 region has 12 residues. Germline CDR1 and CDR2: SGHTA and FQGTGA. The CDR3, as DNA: TGTGCCAGCAGCTCCTTAGCACGTGAGCAGTTCTTC. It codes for CASSSLAREQFF.

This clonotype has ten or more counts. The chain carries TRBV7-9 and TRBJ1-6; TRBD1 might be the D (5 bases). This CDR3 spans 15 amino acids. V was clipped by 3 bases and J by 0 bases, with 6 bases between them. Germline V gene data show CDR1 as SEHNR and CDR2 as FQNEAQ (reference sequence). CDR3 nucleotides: TGTGCCAGCAGCTTTGACAGCTCCTATAATTCACCCCTCCACTTT. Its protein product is CASSFDSSYNSPLHF.

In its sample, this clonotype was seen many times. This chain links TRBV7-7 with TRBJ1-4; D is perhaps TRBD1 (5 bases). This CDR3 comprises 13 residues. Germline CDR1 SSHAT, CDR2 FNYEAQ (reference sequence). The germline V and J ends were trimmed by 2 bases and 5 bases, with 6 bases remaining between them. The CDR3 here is CASSLNRNEKLFF. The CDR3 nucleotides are TGTGCCAGCAGCTTAAACAGGAATGAAAAACTGTTTTTT.

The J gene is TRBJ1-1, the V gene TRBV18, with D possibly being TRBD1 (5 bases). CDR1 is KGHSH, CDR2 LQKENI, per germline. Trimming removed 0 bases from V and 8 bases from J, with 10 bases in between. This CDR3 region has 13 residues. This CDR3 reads CASSPPSQGEAFF. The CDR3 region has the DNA TGTGCCAGCTCACCACCATCGCAGGGAGAAGCTTTCTTT. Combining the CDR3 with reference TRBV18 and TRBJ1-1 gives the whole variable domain NAGVMQNPRHLVRRRGQEARLRCSPMKGHSHVYWYRQLPEEGLKFMVYLQKENIIDESGMPKERFSAEFPKEGPSILRIQQVVRGDSAAYFCASSPPSQGEAFFGQGTRLTVV.

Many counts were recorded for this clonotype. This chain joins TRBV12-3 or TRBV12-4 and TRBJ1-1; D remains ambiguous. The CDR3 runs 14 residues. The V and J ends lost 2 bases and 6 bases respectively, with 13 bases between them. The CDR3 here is CASSLKVGVAEAFF. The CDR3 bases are TGTGCCAGCAGTTTAAAGGTCGGGGTGGCTGAAGCTTTCTTT.

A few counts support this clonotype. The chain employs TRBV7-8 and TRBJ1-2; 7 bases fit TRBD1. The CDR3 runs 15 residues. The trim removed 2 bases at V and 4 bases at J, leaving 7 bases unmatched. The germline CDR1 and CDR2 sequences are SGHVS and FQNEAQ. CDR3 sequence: CASSLYRGRGYGYTF. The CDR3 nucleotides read TGTGCCAGCAGCTTATACAGGGGACGAGGCTATGGCTACACCTTC.

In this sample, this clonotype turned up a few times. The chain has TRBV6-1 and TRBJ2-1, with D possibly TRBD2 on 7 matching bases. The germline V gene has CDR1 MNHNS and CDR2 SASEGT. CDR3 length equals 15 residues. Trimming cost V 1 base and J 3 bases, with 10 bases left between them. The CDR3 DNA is TGTGCCAGCAGTGAAGAAAGGGGGGGCTACAATGAGCAGTTCTTC. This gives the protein CASSEERGGYNEQFF.